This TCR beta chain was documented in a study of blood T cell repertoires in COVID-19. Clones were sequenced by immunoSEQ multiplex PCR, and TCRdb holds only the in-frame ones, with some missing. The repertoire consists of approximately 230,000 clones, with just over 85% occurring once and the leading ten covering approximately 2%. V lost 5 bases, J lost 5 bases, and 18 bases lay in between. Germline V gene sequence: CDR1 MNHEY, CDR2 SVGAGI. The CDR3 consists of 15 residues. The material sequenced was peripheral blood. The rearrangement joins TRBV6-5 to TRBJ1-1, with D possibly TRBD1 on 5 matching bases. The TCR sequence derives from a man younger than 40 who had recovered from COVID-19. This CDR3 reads CASSREGGVGTEAFF. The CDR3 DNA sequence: TGTGCCAGCAGTAGGGAGGGAGGGGTTGGTACTGAAGCTTTCTTT.